These 5 T cell receptor beta chains came from one sample sequenced in a study of cytomegalovirus exposure and HLA in healthy donors. PCR amplification relied on 60 Vbeta primers (plus 13 Jbeta primers). The assay was immunoSEQ multiplex PCR, and TCRdb's table has in-frame clones only and misses some. The sample lists around 130,000 clones, over 60% seen once, with over 5% in the top ten. The sequencing input was PBMCs. The receptors stem from a woman aged 55-75 years in good health and CMV-seronegative.

This rearrangement joins TRBV28 to TRBJ1-5, with D hard to call. The ends were cut back, 3 bases at V and 2 bases at J, with 11 bases in the middle. The CDR3 covers 15 residues. CDR1 is MDHEN, CDR2 SYDVKM, per germline. CDR3 sequence: CASSFPGGGNQPQHF. CDR3 DNA: TGTGCCAGCAGTTTTCCCGGAGGAGGCAATCAGCCCCAGCATTTT.

This clone was seen only once. The chain recombines TRBV6-1 with TRBJ2-1; D unclear. There are 13 residues in the CDR3. CDR1 is MNHNS and CDR2 is SASEGT in the germline V gene. V lost 6 bases, J lost 3 bases, and 9 bases lay in between. The CDR3 sequence is CASSDTGYNEQFF. CDR3 nucleotides: TGTGCCAGCAGCGACACCGGCTACAATGAGCAGTTCTTC.

This clone came up a few times. The chain couples TRBV27 to TRBJ2-1, with 7 positions matching TRBD1. This CDR3 comprises 14 residues. V was clipped by 8 bases and J by 6 bases; unmatched bases: 10. Germline assignment: CDR1 MNHEY and CDR2 SMNVEV (reference sequence). The CDR3 DNA reads TGTGCCAGCCGACCGATGGGACAGTTCAATGAGCAGTTCTTC. It encodes CASRPMGQFNEQFF.

The genes are TRBV5-1 and TRBJ1-1; 9 nucleotides match TRBD1. CDR3 length equals 15 residues. Germline loops: CDR1 SGHRS, CDR2 YFSETQ. The J segment lost 3 bases and the V segment lost 2 bases, leaving 5 bases of the junction unmatched. As DNA, the CDR3 is TGCGCCAGCAGCTTACAGGGGGCCTCGTACACTGAAGCTTTCTTT. Its protein product is CASSLQGASYTEAFF.

This clone has only one observation. This chain joins TRBV20-1 and TRBJ2-7; TRBD2 aligns across 8 bases. Germline CDR1 DFQATT, CDR2 SNEGSKA (reference sequence). With V trimmed by 7 bases and J by 4 bases, 3 bases remained unmatched. This CDR3 is built from 11 residues. The CDR3 spells CSVAGSYEQYF. The CDR3 DNA reads as TGCAGTGTAGCGGGGTCGTACGAGCAGTACTTC.